Below are 14 T cell receptor beta chains sequenced from a single sample in a study of molecular identifiers for immune sequencing clone quantification. TCRdb called the PCR reads again in MiXCR, with one record for every CDR3 protein. The sample holds some 650,000 distinct CDR3 sequences, just under 20% seen once. Source material: naive CD8+ T cells from blood, with Jurkat cell RNA spiked in. Subset in this sample: FACS-sorted CD8+CD4-CCR7+CD45RA+ naive T cells. These receptors were taken from a human donor in good health. Some libraries in this study had Jurkat cell RNA spiked in.

This clonotype has a count of ten or more. This rearrangement joins TRBV27 to TRBJ2-6; 7 bases are a match to TRBD1. Unmatched junction bases numbered 8, after V lost 5 bases and J lost 1 base. Germline CDR1 and CDR2: MNHEY and SMNVEV (reference sequence). The CDR3 is 17 residues long. CDR3 in amino acids: CASSVGTVRSGANVLTF. The CDR3 coding sequence is TGTGCCAGCAGTGTAGGGACAGTTAGGTCTGGGGCCAACGTCCTGACTTTC.

This sequence joins TRBV29-1 and TRBJ1-3; 9 bases are shared with TRBD1. Germline CDR1 reads SQVTM; CDR2 reads ANQGSEA. With 2 bases clipped from V and 2 bases from J, the junction kept 16 bases outside the gene matches. The CDR3 runs to 19 residues. In DNA, the CDR3 is TGCAGCGTTGAAATGGACAGGGGATTTGAGATCGGCGCTGGAAACACCATATATTTT. Residues: CSVEMDRGFEIGAGNTIYF.

This clonotype was observed at least ten times. The chain couples TRBV29-1 to TRBJ2-3; unclear D gene. V lost 2 bases and J 6 bases, leaving 12 bases between the germline ends. Germline assignment: CDR1 SQVTM and CDR2 ANQGSEA. This CDR3 contains 13 residues. The CDR3 reads CSVELSNGDTQYF. CDR3 nucleotide sequence: TGCAGCGTTGAATTATCGAACGGGGATACGCAGTATTTT.

This clonotype was observed many times. The chain joins TRBV2 to TRBJ2-3; a possible D gene is TRBD1 (6 bases). This CDR3 is built from 18 residues. The ends were cut back, 3 bases at V and 2 bases at J, with 21 bases in the middle. Germline CDR1 reads SNHLY; CDR2 reads FYNNEI. Here the CDR3 DNA reads TGTGCCAGCAGTGAGAGACAGGAAGCTGCGATTAACACAGATACGCAGTATTTT. Its protein product is CASSERQEAAINTDTQYF.

This clonotype occurred many times. The chain employs TRBV6-2 or TRBV6-3 and TRBJ1-5, with no clear D. Trimming pared 2 bases from V and 1 base from J, leaving 9 bases between. The CDR3 sequence is 15 residues long. Germline-derived CDR1 and CDR2 are MNHEY and SVGEGT. The CDR3 coding sequence is TGTGCCAGCAGTTACATCCCCCAGAGCAATCAGCCCCAGCATTTT. This codes for CASSYIPQSNQPQHF.

This clonotype was recorded many times. One end of the junction varies from germline; a read error may be responsible. The rearrangement joins TRBV5-4 to TRBJ2-7; TRBD2 agrees at 8 bases. CDR1 SGHNT and CDR2 YYREEE come from the germline V gene (reference sequence). This CDR3 is 13 amino acids long. The CDR3 DNA reads as TGTGCCAGCAGTTTGGCGATAGCGGGAGAGCAGTACTTC. Amino acids: CASSLAIAGEQYF.

This clonotype was seen ten or more times. This chain's CDR3 is CASTPGLGFSQPQHF. CDR3 sequence (DNA): TGTGCCAGTACCCCAGGGCTGGGGTTCAGTCAGCCCCAGCATTTT. The chain carries TRBV19 and TRBJ1-5; D perhaps matches TRBD1 (5 bases). From germline, CDR1 is LNHDA and CDR2 SQIVND (reference sequence). Trimming stripped 7 bases from V and 6 bases from J, with 19 bases between. CDR3 length: 15 residues.

This clonotype was seen ten or more times. Written as DNA, the CDR3 is TGTGCCAGCAGCGATACAGGGAGCTCCTATAATTCACCCCTCCACTTT. Amino acid sequence: CASSDTGSSYNSPLHF. The rearrangement links TRBV9 to TRBJ1-6, with D possibly being TRBD1 (6 bases). From germline, CDR1 is SGDLS and CDR2 YYNGEE. V was trimmed by 3 bases and J by 0 bases, leaving 10 bases between them. The CDR3 length is 16 residues.

The genes are TRBV24-1 and TRBJ2-5; 8 nucleotides match TRBD1. Trimming cost V 2 bases and J 6 bases; bases outside gene matches: 4. Looked up from germline, CDR1 is KGHDR and CDR2 is SFDVKD. There are 14 residues in the CDR3. The CDR3 protein is CATSDSGGKKTQYF. The CDR3, as DNA: TGTGCCACCAGTGATTCAGGGGGCAAAAAGACCCAGTACTTC.

The sample holds a few counts of this clonotype. This rearrangement joins TRBV6-5 to TRBJ1-1; TRBD1 might be the D (5 bases). Deletions cut 5 bases from V and 6 bases from J, with 22 bases between. CDR1 and CDR2 from the germline V gene are MNHEY and SVGAGI. CDR3 length equals 16 residues. The CDR3 reads CASSIPGAPRGAEAFF. The CDR3 DNA sequence: TGTGCCAGCAGTATACCTGGGGCTCCCCGGGGTGCTGAAGCTTTCTTT.

This clonotype was counted many times. The rearrangement joins TRBV27 to TRBJ1-5; D uncertain. From germline, CDR1 is MNHEY and CDR2 SMNVEV (reference sequence). Trimming shortened V by 2 bases and J by 7 bases, and 12 bases separated the two germline ends. The CDR3 loop spans 14 amino acids. The CDR3 spells CASSLILGEQPQHF. CDR3 sequence (DNA): TGTGCCAGCAGTTTAATTTTGGGAGAGCAGCCCCAGCATTTT.

This clonotype appeared many times. V usage is TRBV4-1 and J usage is TRBJ2-4, with D tentatively TRBD2 (6 bases). The ends were cut back, 4 bases at V and 8 bases at J, with 15 bases in the middle. Germline V CDR1 and CDR2: MGHRA, YSYEKL. CDR3 length: 14 residues. The CDR3 protein is CASSPYTGEDIQYF. The DNA for the CDR3 is TGCGCCAGCAGCCCTTACACGGGGGAGGACATTCAGTACTTC.

At least ten counts were recorded for this clonotype. The CDR3 DNA reads TGTGCCAGCAGTGAAAGCCGGGACAGGGGCGAAAAACTGTTTTTT. Translating gives CASSESRDRGEKLFF. This chain uses TRBV2 with TRBJ1-4; 10 bases map to TRBD1. With 2 bases clipped from V and 8 bases from J, the junction kept 5 bases outside the gene matches. This CDR3 is 15 amino acids long. The germline CDR1 and CDR2 sequences are SNHLY and FYNNEI.

This clonotype was observed a handful of times. This chain connects TRBV30 to TRBJ2-7, with 7 bases lining up with TRBD2. Germline loops: CDR1 GTSNPN, CDR2 SVGIG (reference sequence). The trim removed 3 bases at V and 0 bases at J, leaving 2 bases unmatched. The length of the CDR3 is 13 residues. CDR3 residues: CAWSTSASYEQYF. The CDR3 DNA reads as TGTGCCTGGAGCACTAGCGCCTCCTACGAGCAGTACTTC.